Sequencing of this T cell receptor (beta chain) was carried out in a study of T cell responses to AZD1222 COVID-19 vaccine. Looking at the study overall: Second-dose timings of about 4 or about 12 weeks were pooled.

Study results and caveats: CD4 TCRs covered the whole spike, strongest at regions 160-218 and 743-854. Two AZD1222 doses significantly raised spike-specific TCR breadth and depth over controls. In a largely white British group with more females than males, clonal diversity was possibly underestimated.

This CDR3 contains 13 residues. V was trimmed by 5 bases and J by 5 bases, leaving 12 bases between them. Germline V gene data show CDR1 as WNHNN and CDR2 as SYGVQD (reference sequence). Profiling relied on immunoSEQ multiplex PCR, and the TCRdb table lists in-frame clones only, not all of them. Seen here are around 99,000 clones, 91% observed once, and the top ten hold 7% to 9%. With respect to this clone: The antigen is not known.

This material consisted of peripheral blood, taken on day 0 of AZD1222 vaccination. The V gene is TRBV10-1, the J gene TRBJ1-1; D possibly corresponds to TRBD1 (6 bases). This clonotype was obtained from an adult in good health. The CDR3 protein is CASSPPGATEAFF. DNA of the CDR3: TGCGCCAGCAGTCCACCGGGGGCGACTGAAGCTTTCTTT.